This paragraph reports one TCR beta chain. Antigen: not known. Sequenced by immunoSEQ multiplex PCR; TCRdb stores in-frame clones only, minus some. This table has about 2.1 million clones, 93% appearing once. The naive CD8 fraction comprised CD45RO-negative cells positively selected for CCR7 and excluded terminally differentiated effector memory CD45RA+ cells. The sample is drawn from a study of shared clonotypes between healthy human individuals. Study context: The composition of the donors was a couple of women and a few men aged 18 to 49. For every donor, three CD4 naive, three CD4 memory, two CD8 naive and one CD8 memory plates were used. Whole-study results and caveats: Generation of non-shared clonotypes was less probable than generation of clonotypes shared by all four donors. Naive subsets usually exceeded memory subsets in estimated richness.

Input material: naive CD8+ T cells from PBMCs. This sequence originates from a man aged 18 to 35 in good health. Some clones in this sample may be carry-over from other donors' samples.

CDR3: CASSVPRATNEKLFF. The CDR3 DNA is TGTGCCAGTAGTGTACCCAGAGCAACTAATGAAAAACTGTTTTTT. The rearrangement uses TRBV19 and TRBJ1-4, with D uncertain. This CDR3 is built from 15 residues. CDR1 LNHDA and CDR2 SQIVND come from the germline V gene (reference sequence). Trimming stripped 5 bases from V and 0 bases from J, with 10 bases between.